The rows below give T cell receptor beta chains drawn from one sample of a study of PD-L1 blockade in urothelial cancer. Assay used: immunoSEQ multiplex PCR; TCRdb lists only in-frame clones, some missing. The table has around 45,000 clones, about 83% seen once. Material: PBMCs, obtained around atezolizumab (anti-PD-L1) treatment. These receptors were taken from a man aged 60-69 years with urothelial cancer. The CDR3 runs from the conserved cysteine through the conserved F or W. The order of the fields is clone size, J gene, V gene, D gene, CDR3 DNA, CDR3 protein. D genes are given only for firm matches. Clone size is not always given. Where it is, it says once, few, many or a class for expanded clones.

clone size: once; J gene: TRBJ1-2; V gene: TRBV5-1; D gene: TRBD1; CDR3 DNA: TGCGCCAGCAGCTCCCGGCAGGGGGCCTCTAACTATGGCTACACCTTC; CDR3 protein: CASSSRQGASNYGYTF
clone size: NA; J gene: TRBJ1-3; V gene: TRBV28; D gene: TRBD1; CDR3 DNA: TGTGCCAGCAGTCCACCGACAGGGCATGGCTCTGGAAACACCATATATTTT; CDR3 protein: CASSPPTGHGSGNTIYF
clone size: NA; J gene: TRBJ2-3; V gene: TRBV14; D gene: TRBD1; CDR3 DNA: TGTGCCAGCAGCCGACAGGGGACAGATACGCAGTATTTT; CDR3 protein: CASSRQGTDTQYF
clone size: NA; J gene: TRBJ2-5; V gene: TRBV30; D gene: NA; CDR3 DNA: TGTGCCTGGAGTTCTTCAGGGATCGCGTACTTC; CDR3 protein: CAWSSSGIAYF
clone size: NA; J gene: TRBJ1-6; V gene: TRBV5-4; D gene: TRBD1; CDR3 DNA: TGTGCCAGCAGCCGGACAGGGACAACCGTTTCACCCCTCCACTTT; CDR3 protein: CASSRTGTTVSPLHF
clone size: large; J gene: TRBJ2-1; V gene: TRBV6-1; D gene: NA; CDR3 DNA: TGTGCCAGCAGTGTTTCGTATGAGCAGTTCTTC; CDR3 protein: CASSVSYEQFF
clone size: NA; J gene: TRBJ1-1; V gene: TRBV28; D gene: NA; CDR3 DNA: TGTGCCAGCAGTTTATCAGGAGGGGAAACTGAAGCTTTCTTT; CDR3 protein: CASSLSGGETEAFF
clone size: NA; J gene: TRBJ2-5; V gene: TRBV2; D gene: NA; CDR3 DNA: TGTGCCAGCAGTGGAACAGGGTTTGAGGAGACCCAGTACTTC; CDR3 protein: CASSGTGFEETQYF
clone size: NA; J gene: TRBJ1-6; V gene: TRBV30; D gene: TRBD1; CDR3 DNA: TGTGCCTGGAGGGCAACAGGGGAATCACCCCTCCACTTT; CDR3 protein: CAWRATGESPLHF
clone size: NA; J gene: TRBJ1-4; V gene: TRBV6-1; D gene: NA; CDR3 DNA: TGTGCCAGCAAACACAGTCAAAATGAAAAACTGTTTTTT; CDR3 protein: CASKHSQNEKLFF
clone size: NA; J gene: TRBJ2-1; V gene: TRBV2; D gene: TRBD2; CDR3 DNA: TGTGCCAGCAGTGGAGAACTAGCGGGGGGGTTCAATGAGCAGTTCTTC; CDR3 protein: CASSGELAGGFNEQFF
clone size: NA; J gene: TRBJ2-1; V gene: TRBV28; D gene: TRBD2; CDR3 DNA: TGTGCCAGCAGTTTTCGGAGCGGGGGGTTCGGGGGTGAGCAGTTCTTC; CDR3 protein: CASSFRSGGFGGEQFF
clone size: once; J gene: TRBJ1-5; V gene: TRBV28; D gene: NA; CDR3 DNA: TGTGCCAGCAGCGGGGGGAGTGGACACCGTTATCAGCCCCAGCATTTT; CDR3 protein: CASSGGSGHRYQPQHF
clone size: NA; J gene: TRBJ2-5; V gene: TRBV9; D gene: TRBD1; CDR3 DNA: TGTGCCAGCAGCTCCGGGACAGGGAGAGAGACCCAGTACTTC; CDR3 protein: CASSSGTGRETQYF
clone size: NA; J gene: TRBJ2-5; V gene: TRBV11-2; D gene: TRBD2; CDR3 DNA: TGTGCCAGCAGCACCTCTCCCCTTGGACTAGCGGGGGCCCAAGAGACCCAGTACTTC; CDR3 protein: CASSTSPLGLAGAQETQYF
clone size: NA; J gene: TRBJ2-1; V gene: TRBV28; D gene: NA; CDR3 DNA: TGTGCCAGTGGGCCTTCGCAGTTCTTC; CDR3 protein: CASGPSQFF
clone size: NA; J gene: TRBJ2-4; V gene: TRBV28; D gene: NA; CDR3 DNA: TGTGCCAGCTCAGGGGTTCCCCTAGCCAAAAACATTCAGTACTTC; CDR3 protein: CASSGVPLAKNIQYF
clone size: NA; J gene: TRBJ2-7; V gene: TRBV13; D gene: NA; CDR3 DNA: TGTGCCAGCAGTCGAGACAGGAGGCGTTCATACGAGCAGTACTTC; CDR3 protein: CASSRDRRRSYEQYF
clone size: NA; J gene: TRBJ2-5; V gene: TRBV5-1; D gene: NA; CDR3 DNA: TGCGCCAGCAGCTTGGGGTTTGGAGGTCGGGAGACCCAGTACTTC; CDR3 protein: CASSLGFGGRETQYF
clone size: few; J gene: TRBJ1-2; V gene: TRBV7-9; D gene: NA; CDR3 DNA: TGTGCCAGCAGCTACGAGCGGGATGGCTACACCTTC; CDR3 protein: CASSYERDGYTF
clone size: NA; J gene: TRBJ1-1; V gene: TRBV20-1; D gene: NA; CDR3 DNA: TGCAGTGCCTCAGGGTCTCGGGAAGCTTTCTTT; CDR3 protein: CSASGSREAFF
clone size: once; J gene: TRBJ2-1; V gene: TRBV7-2; D gene: TRBD2; CDR3 DNA: TGTGCCAGCAGCTTAGAAGGGACTAGCTCGAATGAGCAGTTCTTC; CDR3 protein: CASSLEGTSSNEQFF
clone size: NA; J gene: TRBJ1-2; V gene: TRBV7-9; D gene: TRBD1; CDR3 DNA: TGTGCCAGCAGCTTAGGGGACAGTCTATATGGCTACACCTTC; CDR3 protein: CASSLGDSLYGYTF
clone size: NA; J gene: TRBJ2-5; V gene: TRBV2; D gene: TRBD1; CDR3 DNA: TGTGCCAGCAGTTACAGGGGCCGACAAGAGACCCAGTACTTC; CDR3 protein: CASSYRGRQETQYF
clone size: NA; J gene: TRBJ1-6; V gene: TRBV9; D gene: NA; CDR3 DNA: TGTGCCAGCAGCGGAAATCGGGACTCCTATAATTCACCCCTCCACTTT; CDR3 protein: CASSGNRDSYNSPLHF
clone size: once; J gene: TRBJ2-7; V gene: TRBV19; D gene: TRBD1; CDR3 DNA: TGTGCCAGTAGTCGTAAAGGACAGGTCCTGGAGCAGTACTTC; CDR3 protein: CASSRKGQVLEQYF
clone size: NA; J gene: TRBJ1-1; V gene: TRBV5-6; D gene: NA; CDR3 DNA: TGTGCCAGCAGCTTGGCACAGGGGAACACTGAAGCTTTCTTT; CDR3 protein: CASSLAQGNTEAFF
clone size: NA; J gene: TRBJ1-6; V gene: TRBV5-1; D gene: NA; CDR3 DNA: TGCGCCAGCAGCTCATCTACCCCCGGGGGAGGTGGGAAGGGCTCCTATAATTCACCCCTCCACTTT; CDR3 protein: CASSSSTPGGGGKGSYNSPLHF
clone size: NA; J gene: TRBJ1-4; V gene: TRBV7-9; D gene: NA; CDR3 DNA: TGTGCCAGCAGTCCTACGGGAGTGAACGAAAAACTGTTTTTT; CDR3 protein: CASSPTGVNEKLFF
clone size: NA; J gene: TRBJ2-2; V gene: TRBV5-1; D gene: NA; CDR3 DNA: TGCGCCAGCAGCTCGCGACTGACGAACACCGGGGAGCTGTTTTTT; CDR3 protein: CASSSRLTNTGELFF